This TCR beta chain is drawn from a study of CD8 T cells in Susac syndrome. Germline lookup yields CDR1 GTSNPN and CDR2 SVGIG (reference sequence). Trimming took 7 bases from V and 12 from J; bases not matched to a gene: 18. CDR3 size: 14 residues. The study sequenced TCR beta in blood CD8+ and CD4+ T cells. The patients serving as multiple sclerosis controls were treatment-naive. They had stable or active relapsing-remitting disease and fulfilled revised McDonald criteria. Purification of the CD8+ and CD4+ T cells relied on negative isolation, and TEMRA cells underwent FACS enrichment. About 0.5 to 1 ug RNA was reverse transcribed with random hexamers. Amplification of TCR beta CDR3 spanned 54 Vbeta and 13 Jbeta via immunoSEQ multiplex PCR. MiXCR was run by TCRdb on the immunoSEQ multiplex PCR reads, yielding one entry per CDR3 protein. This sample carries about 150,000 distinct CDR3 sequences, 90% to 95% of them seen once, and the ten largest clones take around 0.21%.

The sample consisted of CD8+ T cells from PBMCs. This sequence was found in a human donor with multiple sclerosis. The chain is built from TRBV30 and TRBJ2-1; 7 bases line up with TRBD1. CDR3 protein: CASQSWDSPYGQFF. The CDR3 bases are TGTGCCTCCCAGTCCTGGGACAGCCCCTATGGGCAGTTCTTC.